Detailed here is one TCR beta chain. V shed 10 bases and J 1 base; nucleotides not matched to a gene: 15. Per germline, CDR1 MNHEY and CDR2 SMNVEV (reference sequence). CDR3 length: 16 amino acids. The sample is drawn from a study of blood T cell repertoires in COVID-19. For the study at large: Donors in the United States, Italy and Spain gave samples during acute or convalescent COVID-19. PBMCs, B-cell-depleted T cells, or T cells provided the cDNA or gDNA that made up the material.

Original processing notes: Amplification of reference gene primers provided the estimated nucleated cell counts. Clones were sequenced by immunoSEQ multiplex PCR, and TCRdb holds only the in-frame ones, with some missing. V and J calls and clone size are those listed in that table; D and trimming were worked out from the DNA. Of just over 300,000 clones listed, about 85% are singletons. The rearrangement links TRBV27 to TRBJ1-1; 7 nucleotides line up with TRBD1. The clonotype originates from a man aged 18-30 years with active or convalescent COVID-19. Sequenced material: peripheral blood. This CDR3 is CATLLNPGTANTEAFF. In DNA, the CDR3 is TGTGCCACCCTCTTGAACCCCGGGACAGCGAACACTGAAGCTTTCTTT.